The next 17 T cell receptor beta chains were all read from a single sample in a study of T cells in Graves' hyperthyroidism and ophthalmopathy. From RNA transcripts, TCR beta CDR3 regions were amplified. When the TCR CDR3 underwent first-round RT-PCR, the HTBI primer set was used. Using its own MiXCR run on the multiplex PCR reads, TCRdb lists one record per CDR3 protein. This table has around 390,000 distinct CDR3 sequences, approximately 14% appearing once. Sequences were obtained from blood. Every receptor here comes from a woman aged 25 to 39 with Graves' ophthalmopathy.

In this sample, this clonotype turned up many times. The gene calls are TRBV11-2 and TRBJ2-4; D not certain. V lost 3 bases and J 11 bases, leaving 14 bases between the germline ends. The CDR3 length is 13 residues. CDR1 and CDR2 from the germline V gene are SGHAT and FQNNGV. The CDR3 DNA follows: TGTGCCAGCAGCTTGTATTCCGTTGACGTTCAGTACTTC. Translation gives CASSLYSVDVQYF.

Many counts were recorded for this clonotype. The chain recombines TRBV27 with TRBJ2-7, with a possible D match to TRBD2 (6 bases). Germline CDR1 MNHEY, CDR2 SMNVEV (reference sequence). This CDR3 has 16 amino acids. The V and J ends lost 6 bases and 0 bases respectively, with 18 bases between them. The CDR3 sequence: CASSRHGGSPSYEQYF. Written as DNA, the CDR3 is TGTGCCAGCAGCCGGCATGGGGGGTCGCCCTCCTACGAGCAGTACTTC.

The table lists this clonotype with many counts. The rearrangement uses TRBV30 and TRBJ2-5, with TRBD2 matching 11 bases. Germline CDR1 reads GTSNPN; CDR2 reads SVGIG (reference sequence). J gave up 1 base and V 4 bases, and 5 bases lay outside the gene matches. This CDR3 spans 15 amino acids. CDR3 bases: TGTGCCTGGAATAGGGGGACTAGCGGCCAAGAGACCCAGTACTTC. Translated, it gives CAWNRGTSGQETQYF.

This clonotype was counted a few times. In DNA form, the CDR3 reads TGTGCCAGCAGCATGGGACTAGCGGGGGGATCGCCTAGTTACAATGAGCAGTTCTTC. Residues: CASSMGLAGGSPSYNEQFF. The rearrangement uses TRBV7-2 and TRBJ2-1; TRBD2 matches 15 bases. CDR1 SGHTA and CDR2 FQGNSA come from the germline V gene. V lost 5 bases to trimming and J lost 4 bases; unmatched junction nucleotides: 12. The CDR3 extends over 19 amino acids.

This clonotype was recorded at least ten times. The rearrangement joins TRBV12-3 or TRBV12-4 to TRBJ2-1; 8 nucleotides line up with TRBD2. This CDR3 comprises 15 residues. The J segment lost 0 bases and the V segment lost 5 bases, leaving 3 bases of the junction unmatched. Here the CDR3 reads CASSRGGSSYNEQFF. The CDR3 DNA is TGTGCCAGCAGTCGGGGGGGCTCCTCCTACAATGAGCAGTTCTTC.

This clonotype was detected only a few times. The V call is TRBV6-1, the J call TRBJ1-2; 10 bases align to TRBD1. With 5 bases clipped from V and 4 bases from J, the junction kept 7 bases outside the gene matches. Germline CDR1 and CDR2: MNHNS and SASEGT. The CDR3 is 15 amino acids. In DNA, the CDR3 is TGTGCCAGCAGTCGACAGGGGGCGGGTGGCTATGGCTACACCTTC. It encodes CASSRQGAGGYGYTF.

The chain couples TRBV19 to TRBJ2-7; no clear D gene. Between the trimmed V and J ends, which lost 5 bases and 5 bases, there was a span of 13 bases. This CDR3 is built from 13 residues. Germline assignment: CDR1 LNHDA and CDR2 SQIVND (reference sequence). The CDR3 coding sequence is TGTGCCAGTAGTTTTGAGAAGGGCAACGAGCAGTACTTC. Its translation: CASSFEKGNEQYF.

This clonotype has at least ten counts. This chain uses TRBV18 with TRBJ1-6; 11 nucleotides agree with TRBD1. The germline CDR1 and CDR2 sequences are KGHSH and LQKENI. The CDR3 covers 14 residues. J gave up 8 bases and V 4 bases, and 1 base lay outside the gene matches. This chain's CDR3 is CASSQGQGDSPLHF. The CDR3 coding sequence is TGTGCCAGCTCACAGGGACAGGGGGATTCACCCCTCCACTTT.

This clonotype was seen many times. This rearrangement joins TRBV6-2 or TRBV6-3 to TRBJ2-2, with D possibly matching TRBD1 (5 bases). CDR3 length: 17 amino acids. The germline V gene has CDR1 MNHEY and CDR2 SVGEGT. With 0 bases removed from V and 1 base from J, the gap between germline ends came to 12 bases. In DNA form, the CDR3 reads TGTGCCAGCAGTTACTCGTCTGGGGCACTGAACACCGGGGAGCTGTTTTTT. Residues: CASSYSSGALNTGELFF.

The rearrangement uses TRBV7-3 and TRBJ2-3, with D tentatively TRBD1 or TRBD2 (5 bases each). The V gene lost 4 bases and the J gene lost 4 bases, with 12 bases spanning the gap. This CDR3 spans 14 amino acids. Germline V gene lookup returns CDR1 SGHTA and CDR2 FQGTGA. The DNA for the CDR3 is TGTGCCAGCAGCTCTGGGGGTACCCCAGATACGCAGTATTTT. Protein sequence: CASSSGGTPDTQYF.

This clonotype came up many times. The V and J genes are TRBV3-1 and TRBJ2-2; 7 bases map to TRBD1. After removal of 8 bases from V and 4 bases from J, the junction contained 4 bases not matched to a gene. CDR1 and CDR2 (germline): LGHDT, YNNKEL (reference sequence). This CDR3 comprises 13 residues. The CDR3 nucleotides are TGTGCCAGCCGTGGGACAGCCACCGGGGAGCTGTTTTTT. Amino acid sequence: CASRGTATGELFF.

This clonotype has ten or more counts. CDR3 in DNA: TGTGCCAGCAGCCCTTCGGACAGGGAAACTCAGCCCCAGCATTTT. It yields the protein CASSPSDRETQPQHF. V and J are TRBV12-3 or TRBV12-4 and TRBJ1-5; 8 bases fit TRBD1. V lost 6 bases and J lost 6; bases outside the gene matches: 10. This CDR3 has 15 residues.

This clonotype was seen a handful of times. The chain couples TRBV6-1 to TRBJ1-4; D is unresolved. The V end lost 8 bases, the J end lost 5 bases, and 12 bases lay between the germline ends. CDR3 length: 13 amino acids. Germline values: CDR1 MNHNS, CDR2 SASEGT. The CDR3 DNA reads as TGTGCCAGCTATTCGGTTGTGAATGAAAAACTGTTTTTT. This sequence encodes CASYSVVNEKLFF.

This clonotype was observed many times. The V call is TRBV13, the J call TRBJ1-4; TRBD1 agrees at 9 bases. The germline V gene has CDR1 PRHDT and CDR2 FYEKMQ (reference sequence). The CDR3 totals 16 residues. Unmatched junction bases numbered 6, after V lost 3 bases and J lost 4 bases. The CDR3 sequence: CASSFSGQGLNEKLFF. CDR3 nucleotides: TGTGCCAGCAGCTTCTCCGGACAGGGGCTTAATGAAAAACTGTTTTTT.

The chain recombines TRBV24-1 with TRBJ2-7; D not certain. The CDR3 totals 12 residues. Trimming took off 9 bases at V and 3 bases at J, with 11 bases between the two ends. Germline V lookup: CDR1 KGHDR, CDR2 SFDVKD. The CDR3 protein is CATGQFGYEQYF. The DNA of the CDR3 is TGTGCCACCGGTCAATTCGGCTACGAGCAGTACTTC.

This clonotype was recorded at least ten times. DNA of the CDR3: TGTGCCAGCAGTCAGACTGGGTTCGACGAGCAGTACTTC. Its translation: CASSQTGFDEQYF. The V gene is TRBV6-1, the J gene TRBJ2-7; D gene ambiguous. CDR1 MNHNS and CDR2 SASEGT come from the germline V gene. Trimming removed 5 bases from V and 5 bases from J, with 13 bases in between. The CDR3 runs 13 residues.

The chain links TRBV20-1 to TRBJ2-6; D perhaps matches TRBD2 (5 bases). The germline CDR1 and CDR2 sequences are DFQATT and SNEGSKA (reference sequence). CDR3 length: 15 residues. Trimming took 1 base from V and 3 from J, leaving 10 bases between them. DNA for the CDR3: TGCAGTGCTAGAGCCCGGGGTGGTGGGGCCAACGTCCTGACTTTC. The encoded protein is CSARARGGGANVLTF.